The present T cell receptor (beta chain) was sequenced within a study of T cells in Graves' hyperthyroidism and ophthalmopathy. Study-wide results and caveats: Blood held most thyroid clonotypes expanded above 0.001 frequency.

Per the germline V gene, CDR1 is SGHVS and CDR2 is FQNEAQ. Trimming took 7 bases from V and 2 from J, leaving 9 bases between them. The CDR3 runs 14 residues. There were TCR beta CDR3 regions amplified from RNA transcripts. Initially, a first-round RT-PCR of the TCR CDR3 employed the HTBI primer set. TCRdb called the multiplex PCR reads again in MiXCR, with one record for every CDR3 protein. Among about 540,000 distinct CDR3 sequences, 46% were seen once, and the ten largest hold about 7.9%. A word on this clonotype: The antigen is not known.

Over 18 months, lack of ophthalmopathy progression marked Graves' hyperthyroidism as stable. The specimen was peripheral blood or thyroid tissue (not recorded which). This chain connects TRBV7-8 to TRBJ2-6; possible D gene TRBD1, 6 bases. This TCR was sampled from a woman younger than 35 with Graves' hyperthyroidism. The CDR3 coding sequence is TGTGCCAGCAAACACAGGGCTGGGGCCAACGTCCTGACTTTC. Translated: CASKHRAGANVLTF. Full variable domain (missing parts from reference TRBV7-8 and TRBJ2-6): GAGVSQSPRYKVAKRGQDVALRCDPISGHVSLFWYQQALGQGPEFLTYFQNEAQLDKSGLPSDRFFAERPEGSVSTLKIQRTQQEDSAVYLCASKHRAGANVLTFGAGSRLTVL.